Presented here are 29 T cell receptor beta chains from one specimen sequenced in a study of cytomegalovirus exposure and HLA in healthy donors. The PCR ran on 60 Vbeta and 13 Jbeta primers. TCRdb keeps only in-frame clones here, not all; method: immunoSEQ multiplex PCR. The table includes roughly 200,000 clones, 70% to 80% detected once. Sequencing input: PBMCs. These receptors were taken from a woman aged 60-75 years in good health and CMV-seropositive.

This chain links TRBV27 with TRBJ2-7, with 7 nucleotides matching TRBD2. The V gene end was trimmed by 6 bases and the J gene end by 2 bases; junction bases not matched to a gene: 10. The germline gives CDR1 MNHEY, CDR2 SMNVEV (reference sequence). The CDR3 has 15 residues. Here the CDR3 DNA reads TGTGCCAGCAGCCCCCTAGCGGAGGGCGCCTACGAGCAGTACTTC. Translated: CASSPLAEGAYEQYF.

V and J are TRBV2 and TRBJ2-7, with 9 bases aligning to TRBD1. CDR3 length equals 14 residues. After removal of 7 bases from V and 7 bases from J, the junction contained 11 bases not matched to a gene. Germline CDR1 reads SNHLY; CDR2 reads FYNNEI. The CDR3 protein is CASTRDRVSREQYF. CDR3 in DNA: TGTGCCAGCACCCGGGACAGGGTTTCGAGAGAGCAGTACTTC.

This sequence joins TRBV19 and TRBJ1-1; 11 bases fit TRBD1. Germline V CDR1 and CDR2: LNHDA, SQIVND (reference sequence). There are 17 residues in the CDR3. V lost 3 bases and J lost 4; bases outside the gene matches: 10. This CDR3 reads CASSMTNFGTGGTEAFF. The CDR3 nucleotides are TGTGCCAGTAGTATGACGAATTTCGGGACAGGGGGCACTGAAGCTTTCTTT.

This chain connects TRBV28 to TRBJ2-1, with 8 bases fitting TRBD2. The V gene's germline CDR1 is MDHEN and CDR2 SYDVKM. The V segment lost 6 bases and the J segment 4 bases; nucleotides outside the gene matches: 11. The CDR3 runs 16 residues. Written as DNA, the CDR3 is TGTGCCAGCAGCTCCCAAGGTAGCGGGGATTACAATGAGCAGTTCTTC. Protein sequence: CASSSQGSGDYNEQFF.

This chain uses TRBV6-1 with TRBJ2-7; 7 bases agree with TRBD1. With V trimmed by 3 bases and J by 2 bases, 4 bases remained unmatched. This CDR3 contains 14 residues. Germline V gene sequence: CDR1 MNHNS, CDR2 SASEGT. For the CDR3, the DNA is TGTGCCAGCAGTGAGACCGGACAGGCCTACGAGCAGTACTTC. Encoded protein: CASSETGQAYEQYF.

V gene TRBV7-3 combines with J gene TRBJ2-2; D might be TRBD2 (7 bases). The CDR3 spans 16 residues. V was pared by 5 bases and J by 6 bases, with 19 bases between. Germline loops: CDR1 SGHTA, CDR2 FQGTGA. The CDR3 loop reads CASSPRGGGGSGELFF. Here the CDR3 DNA reads TGTGCCAGCAGCCCCCGAGGAGGGGGGGGCTCCGGGGAGCTGTTTTTT.

This chain uses TRBV2 with TRBJ2-7; 7 nucleotides align to TRBD1. Germline assignment: CDR1 SNHLY and CDR2 FYNNEI. V lost 3 bases, J lost 2 bases, and 10 bases stayed unmatched. CDR3 length: 16 amino acids. The CDR3 bases are TGTGCCAGCAGTGAGGACATACCGGGACAGACCTACGAGCAGTACTTC. Its protein product is CASSEDIPGQTYEQYF.

This clone was picked up one time. The chain couples TRBV5-6 to TRBJ2-7; D uncertain. The CDR3 runs to 16 residues. Trimming took 3 bases from V and 2 from J, leaving 18 bases between them. The germline CDR1 and CDR2 sequences are SGHDT and YYEEEE. CDR3 protein: CASSSVAGAITYEQYF. The CDR3 region has the DNA TGTGCCAGCAGCTCGGTAGCCGGAGCCATTACCTACGAGCAGTACTTC.

The V gene is TRBV19, the J gene TRBJ2-1; D is perhaps TRBD2 (6 bases). Germline lookup yields CDR1 LNHDA and CDR2 SQIVND (reference sequence). V dropped 3 bases and J dropped 6 bases, with 15 bases sitting between them. This CDR3 comprises 15 residues. The CDR3 DNA follows: TGTGCCAGTAGTATCGGCGGGGCCTGGGGCAATGAGCAGTTCTTC. Translation gives CASSIGGAWGNEQFF.

The rearrangement uses TRBV2 and TRBJ1-5, with a weak D call TRBD1 (5 bases). The ends were cut back, 7 bases at V and 0 bases at J, with 13 bases in the middle. The CDR3 consists of 15 residues. From germline, CDR1 is SNHLY and CDR2 FYNNEI. CDR3 in DNA: TGTGCCAGCATAGGAGGGGATTATAGCAATCAGCCCCAGCATTTT. It codes for CASIGGDYSNQPQHF.

The chain is built from TRBV6-6 and TRBJ1-1, with D possibly TRBD1 on 5 matching bases. Germline V gene lookup returns CDR1 MNHNY and CDR2 SVGAGI (reference sequence). The CDR3 runs 15 residues. V lost 7 bases to trimming and J lost 1 base, with 16 bases between them. The CDR3 coding sequence is TGTGCCAGCAAGACGACAGCGGGACCGAACACTGAAGCTTTCTTT. Translation gives CASKTTAGPNTEAFF.

V is TRBV18 and J is TRBJ2-1, with TRBD2 identical over 7 bases. V lost 3 bases, J lost 0 bases, and 17 bases stayed unmatched. The CDR3 contains 20 residues. CDR1 is KGHSH and CDR2 is LQKENI in the germline V gene. CDR3 protein: CASSPPRVAGSPSSYNEQFF. The DNA of the CDR3 is TGTGCCAGCTCACCCCCTAGAGTAGCGGGCTCCCCTAGCTCCTACAATGAGCAGTTCTTC.

The chain carries TRBV19 and TRBJ1-6; D perhaps matches TRBD1 (6 bases). The CDR3 is made up of 13 amino acids. CDR1 is LNHDA, CDR2 SQIVND, per germline (reference sequence). V lost 10 bases and J lost 5, with 12 bases in between. CDR3 region: CATATGDNSPLHF. Here the CDR3 DNA reads TGTGCCACCGCGACAGGAGATAATTCACCCCTCCACTTT.

This clone appeared a few times. J is TRBJ2-2 and V is TRBV7-9, with a possible D match to TRBD1 (6 bases). This CDR3 comprises 13 residues. Trimming cost V 3 bases and J 7 bases, with 9 bases left between them. From germline, CDR1 is SEHNR and CDR2 FQNEAQ (reference sequence). The CDR3 sequence: CASSFPTGGELFF. For the CDR3, the DNA is TGTGCCAGCAGCTTCCCGACAGGCGGGGAGCTGTTTTTT. Combining the CDR3 with reference TRBV7-9 and TRBJ2-2 gives the whole variable domain DTGVSQNPRHKITKRGQNVTFRCDPISEHNRLYWYRQTLGQGPEFLTYFQNEAQLEKSRLLSDRFSAERPKGSFSTLEIQRTEQGDSAMYLCASSFPTGGELFFGEGSRLTVL.

J is TRBJ2-4 and V is TRBV7-2, with TRBD2 matching 10 bases. This CDR3 is 15 amino acids long. With 2 bases clipped from V and 5 bases from J, the junction kept 3 bases outside the gene matches. The germline V gene encodes CDR1 SGHTA and CDR2 FQGNSA. CDR3 DNA sequence: TGTGCCAGCAGCTTAAGCGGGAGGGGGGAAAACATTCAGTACTTC. The encoded protein is CASSLSGRGENIQYF.

In this sample, this clone turned up once. J is TRBJ2-5 and V is TRBV6-1; weak D call: TRBD1 (6 bases). V lost 6 bases, J lost 5 bases, and 16 bases lay in between. Germline CDR1 reads MNHNS; CDR2 reads SASEGT. There are 14 residues in the CDR3. CDR3 sequence reads: CASSRDTGRETQYF. The CDR3 DNA sequence: TGTGCCAGCAGCCGGGACACCGGGCGGGAGACCCAGTACTTC.

This clone was seen a single time. This sequence joins TRBV27 and TRBJ2-2; a possible D gene is TRBD1 (5 bases). V lost 3 bases and J 0 bases, leaving 20 bases between the germline ends. The CDR3 covers 19 residues. CDR1 is MNHEY and CDR2 is SMNVEV in the germline V gene (reference sequence). The CDR3 region has the DNA TGTGCCAGCAGTTTTATAACAGGCTTCCTTACGCCGAACACCGGGGAGCTGTTTTTT. This codes for CASSFITGFLTPNTGELFF.

DNA of the CDR3: TGTGCCAGCAGCCTAAACTTACGGACATCCAATCGGTACGAGCAGTACTTC. Residues: CASSLNLRTSNRYEQYF. The chain uses TRBV13 and TRBJ2-7; D is perhaps TRBD1 (5 bases). The V end was cut by 5 bases, the J end by 4 bases, with 24 bases between. From germline, CDR1 is PRHDT and CDR2 FYEKMQ (reference sequence). The CDR3 is 17 residues long.

The chain recombines TRBV4-3 with TRBJ1-6, with D uncertain. The CDR3 contains 14 residues. V lost 0 bases and J 6 bases, leaving 6 bases between the germline ends. Germline CDR1 is LGHNA and CDR2 is YSLEER. The CDR3 loop reads CASSQDGLNSPLHF. CDR3 bases: TGCGCCAGCAGCCAAGATGGACTTAATTCACCCCTCCACTTT.

This clone occurred many times. CDR3: CASSPRGGLDQPQHF. CDR3 in DNA: TGTGCCAGCAGCCCTCGGGGGGGATTGGATCAGCCCCAGCATTTT. The gene calls are TRBV5-4 and TRBJ1-5; TRBD1 might be the D (5 bases). There are 15 residues in the CDR3. Germline lookup yields CDR1 SGHNT and CDR2 YYREEE (reference sequence). V shed 4 bases and J shed 5 bases, with 16 bases lying between them.

This chain uses TRBV15 with TRBJ2-2; the match to TRBD2 covers 9 bases. The CDR3 sequence is 17 residues long. Germline trimming cut 4 bases from V and 4 bases from J; bases unmatched to any gene: 10. Germline V gene sequence: CDR1 LNHNV, CDR2 YYDKDF (reference sequence). The CDR3 bases are TGTGCCACCAGCAAGTCCTCTATGACTAGCGGCACCGGGGAGCTGTTTTTT. Amino acid sequence: CATSKSSMTSGTGELFF.

This clone was found a few times. The gene calls are TRBV18 and TRBJ2-3, with 8 bases that match TRBD2. Germline values: CDR1 KGHSH, CDR2 LQKENI. V lost 0 bases to trimming and J lost 0 bases; unmatched junction nucleotides: 5. The CDR3 extends over 17 amino acids. The DNA for the CDR3 is TGTGCCAGCTCACCACCGGGGGGACTAGGTAGCACAGATACGCAGTATTTT. Protein: CASSPPGGLGSTDTQYF.

J is TRBJ1-3 and V is TRBV6-1; D possibly corresponds to TRBD1 (5 bases). In germline, CDR1 is MNHNS, CDR2 SASEGT. This CDR3 has 14 amino acids. Trimming took 8 bases from V and 0 from J, leaving 11 bases between them. This chain's CDR3 is CASRRDPSGNTIYF. As DNA, the CDR3 is TGTGCCAGCCGGAGGGACCCCTCTGGAAACACCATATATTTT.

The chain combines TRBV30 with TRBJ2-7; unclear D gene. The V end lost 0 bases, the J end lost 3 bases, and 9 bases lay between the germline ends. Germline V CDR1 and CDR2: GTSNPN, SVGIG (reference sequence). The CDR3 totals 13 residues. CDR3 protein: CAWSVGAFYEQYF. For the CDR3, the DNA is TGTGCCTGGAGTGTGGGCGCCTTCTACGAGCAGTACTTC. Combining the CDR3 with reference TRBV30 and TRBJ2-7 gives the whole variable domain SQTIHQWPATLVQPVGSPLSLECTVEGTSNPNLYWYRQAAGRGLQLLFYSVGIGQISSEVPQNLSASRPQDRQFILSSKKLLLSDSGFYLCAWSVGAFYEQYFGPGTRLTVT.

This chain links TRBV27 with TRBJ2-6, with 11 bases identical to TRBD2. Trimming at V came to 4 bases and at J to 0 bases, leaving 20 bases not matched to a gene. The CDR3 loop spans 23 amino acids. Per the germline V gene, CDR1 is MNHEY and CDR2 is SMNVEV (reference sequence). The CDR3 coding sequence is TGTGCCAGCAGTTCCCCCCTAGCGGGAGGCCCCGTTCCCCCCCCCTCTGGGGCCAACGTCCTGACTTTC. It translates to CASSSPLAGGPVPPPSGANVLTF.

This clone was found a few times. The genes are TRBV28 and TRBJ2-2, with TRBD1 identical over 10 bases. CDR3 length equals 16 residues. CDR1 and CDR2 (germline): MDHEN, SYDVKM. The trim removed 3 bases at V and 3 bases at J, leaving 4 bases unmatched. The CDR3 is CASSFGTGVYTGELFF. CDR3 DNA: TGTGCCAGCAGTTTTGGGACAGGGGTGTACACCGGGGAGCTGTTTTTT. Drawing the rest from reference TRBV28 and TRBJ2-2, the complete variable domain is DVKVTQSSRYLVKRTGEKVFLECVQDMDHENMFWYRQDPGLGLRLIYFSYDVKMKEKGDIPEGYSVSREKKERFSLILESASTNQTSMYLCASSFGTGVYTGELFFGEGSRLTVL.

CDR3 bases: TGTGCCAGCAGTTTAGGAGGAGGACTAGCGGGGATCAACACCGGGGAGCTGTTTTTT. Its protein product is CASSLGGGLAGINTGELFF. The V and J genes are TRBV28 and TRBJ2-2; 12 bases are a match to TRBD2. The CDR3 totals 19 residues. Trimming removed 2 bases from V and 2 bases from J; junction bases left unmatched: 9. Germline V gene data show CDR1 as MDHEN and CDR2 as SYDVKM. Variable domain in full (rest from reference TRBV28 and TRBJ2-2): DVKVTQSSRYLVKRTGEKVFLECVQDMDHENMFWYRQDPGLGLRLIYFSYDVKMKEKGDIPEGYSVSREKKERFSLILESASTNQTSMYLCASSLGGGLAGINTGELFFGEGSRLTVL.

The rearrangement uses TRBV6-1 and TRBJ2-7; TRBD1 aligns across 7 bases. Trimming cost V 9 bases and J 3 bases; bases outside gene matches: 5. The length of the CDR3 is 12 residues. Germline V gives CDR1 MNHNS, CDR2 SASEGT. In DNA, the CDR3 is TGTGCCAGTCAACAGGGGTACTACGAGCAGTACTTC. This encodes CASQQGYYEQYF.

The CDR3 is CASSKGGPYEQYF. The CDR3 DNA follows: TGTGCCAGCAGCAAGGGGGGTCCCTACGAGCAGTACTTC. J is TRBJ2-7 and V is TRBV21-1; TRBD2, the table's D call, lacks a check against the DNA. TRBV21-1 is assigned pseudogene status. The CDR3 has 13 residues.